A selection of T cell receptor beta chains follows, all from one sample in a study of PD-1 blockade in mismatch repair-deficient tumors. Sequencing was performed with immunoSEQ multiplex PCR; in TCRdb, only in-frame clones are kept and a portion is missing. The table shows about 130,000 clones, with roughly 86% occurring only once. This specimen consisted of peripheral blood, obtained just under 74 weeks after starting pembrolizumab. Receptor source: an adult with mismatch repair-deficient cancer. Each CDR3 is given with its conserved first and last residue. The D gene is left open where the match is weak.

cdr3_length	v_call	j_call	d_call	cdr3_aa
14	TRBV11-2	TRBJ2-2	.	CASSLDLNLGELFF
15	TRBV28	TRBJ1-4	.	CASSLEGVGGEKLFF
13	TRBV2	TRBJ2-1	TRBD1	CASSRDRGNEQFF
14	TRBV21-1	TRBJ2-2	.	CASSKISSPGELFF
20	TRBV5-1	TRBJ2-2	TRBD2	CASSLSAVWRERGNTGELFF
15	TRBV7-9	TRBJ2-7	TRBD2	CASTPAGGSSYEQYF
14	TRBV6-5	TRBJ2-7	.	CASSFGNPAGEQYF
18	TRBV21-1	TRBJ2-3	.	CASSKERLVAVSTDTQYF
12	TRBV6-5	TRBJ1-2	.	CASRRDARGYTF
11	TRBV29-1	TRBJ1-4	.	CSVAGGEKLFF
15	TRBV27	TRBJ2-1	.	CASSRGAGKLNEQFF
16	TRBV7-8	TRBJ2-6	.	CASSPEGYSGANVLTF
12	TRBV11-3	TRBJ2-7	.	CASSNRRQEQYF
15	TRBV6-5	TRBJ2-7	.	CASSYKGDPSYEQYF
13	TRBV6-1	TRBJ2-7	.	CASGRGETYEQYF
15	TRBV10-1	TRBJ2-3	TRBD2	CASSGTSGRTDTQYF
15	TRBV5-1	TRBJ2-4	TRBD2	CASSPGGTSGSPGYF
17	TRBV4-1	TRBJ2-7	TRBD2	CASSQGTLGLSYYEQYF
14	TRBV10-2	TRBJ1-5	.	CASSDSYSNQPQHF
10	TRBV29-1	TRBJ2-1	.	CSVTIAEQFF
14	TRBV5-4	TRBJ2-7	TRBD1	CASSPGQGAYEQYF
16	TRBV19	TRBJ2-2	.	CASRELARVRTGELFF
15	TRBV30	TRBJ2-7	.	CAWRGLRGNPYEQYF
14	TRBV6-1	TRBJ2-1	TRBD1	CASSEGQGHNEQFF
12	TRBV30	TRBJ2-7	.	CAWRGGLYEQYF
15	TRBV13	TRBJ2-7	TRBD2	CASSPGLAVAYEQYF
15	TRBV10-3	TRBJ2-7	.	CAISGGPTGSYEQYF
13	TRBV9	TRBJ2-5	.	CASSAHWQETQYF
15	TRBV29-1	TRBJ2-1	.	CTVNWAGRTRNEQFF
13	TRBV27	TRBJ2-7	.	CASSLGSGYEQYF
14	TRBV10-3	TRBJ2-3	.	CAISGGAGPDTQYF
16	TRBV7-9	TRBJ2-1	.	CASSLVAAQPYNEQFF
11	TRBV18	TRBJ2-5	.	CASSSSRTQYF
17	TRBV19	TRBJ2-3	.	CASMARAFYRVTDTQYF
14	TRBV18	TRBJ1-3	.	CATSTDLSGNTIYF
15	TRBV4-1	TRBJ1-5	TRBD1	CASSQTGANDQPQHF
16	TRBV28	TRBJ1-5	TRBD1	CASSDDARGSNQPQHF
16	TRBV5-1	TRBJ2-3	TRBD2	CASSFLAGGSTDTQYF
12	TRBV11-2	TRBJ2-3	.	CASSLNTDTQYF
13	TRBV18	TRBJ2-3	.	CASSPPTADTQYF
15	TRBV4-3	TRBJ1-2	.	CASSQDSVVDYGYTF
17	TRBV4-3	TRBJ2-5	.	CASSQDPPSTGQETQYF
19	TRBV27	TRBJ2-7	TRBD1	CASAKGRYHPTGMNYEQYF
18	TRBV18	TRBJ2-6	.	CASSPGAGGAPGANVLTF
14	TRBV6-5	TRBJ2-4	.	CASSDGLPEVLQYF
15	TRBV5-1	TRBJ2-3	.	CASSLGATGMDTQYF
14	TRBV7-2	TRBJ1-1	.	CASSLRHMNTEAFF
13	TRBV4-3	TRBJ2-5	.	CASSQGQGETQYF
17	TRBV6-1	TRBJ1-3	.	CASSGKGMLPSGNTIYF